This T cell receptor (beta chain) was identified in a study of blood T cells in healthy people across ages. Broader study findings: Observed TCR beta diversity per million T cells went down as age went up. This fall followed a roughly linear course with age.

Germline CDR1 LNHNV, CDR2 YYDKDF (reference sequence). V shed 5 bases, J shed 0 bases, and the junction held 9 bases outside the gene matches. The CDR3 is 16 amino acids. A note on this clonotype: Antigen specificity is unknown.

The authors ran a second PCR of about 6 to 12 cycles using a sample-barcoded 5' primer and a J-beta primer mix. One entry per CDR3 protein results from TCRdb running MiXCR on the 5' RACE reads. The sample records fewer than 950,000 distinct CDR3 sequences, about 53% being singletons. The origin of this receptor is a man aged 80 or over in good health. Input material: blood. V gene TRBV15 combines with J gene TRBJ2-5; 7 bases map to TRBD1. CDR3 protein: CATSLGDRMYQETQYF. DNA for the CDR3: TGTGCCACCAGCCTTGGGGACAGAATGTACCAAGAGACCCAGTACTTC.